The present entry profiles one T cell receptor (beta chain) with its context. Its antigen is unknown. Per-base quality was not reported, and no clone a single base away is much larger than it. From V the trimming removes 6 bases and from J it removes 7 bases, while the gene matches leave 12 bases of the junction unaccounted for. Via the germline V gene (reference sequence), CDR1 is DFQATT and CDR2 SNEGSKA. The CDR3 runs 15 residues from the cysteine to the phenylalanine. Solely the CDR3 DNA is kept, with 45 bases framed from the first base. Hyperthyroidism patients were newly diagnosed, had a disease duration of under 2 months, and were aged 18 to 65 years. Any patient with an uncontrolled infection, another autoimmune disease, pregnancy or lactation was excluded. Diagnoses were established on the basis of clinical symptoms, serum thyroxine and TRAb, thyroid ultrasound, and orbital computed tomography. For progressor patients, blood was drawn at the first diagnosis of hyperthyroidism, before any ophthalmopathy symptoms had appeared. Ficoll-Paque density gradient centrifugation was used to isolate PBMCs from around 10 ml of fresh peripheral blood. Progressor patients were initially diagnosed with Graves' hyperthyroidism and developed ophthalmopathy during follow-up. Total RNA was extracted with Trizol reagent, and quality was checked on an Agilent 2100 Bioanalyzer.

This sample is drawn from a study of T cells in Graves' hyperthyroidism and ophthalmopathy (dated by TCRdb to between 2018 and 2021). With respect to the entire study: Peripheral blood was collected at initial diagnosis, before any treatment. In addition, the study compared T-cell repertoires in thyroid tissue and in blood from about 6 Graves' hyperthyroidism patients. Once sampling was done, hyperthyroidism patients were given methimazole at a starting dose of 30 mg daily, whereas ophthalmopathy patients were given high-dose intravenous methylprednisolone. The 95 to 100 discovery patients were randomly split 7:3 into training and test sets. A discovery cohort of about a hundred patients, roughly 40 with Graves' ophthalmopathy and 57 with stable Graves' hyperthyroidism, was used to find distinguishing TCR V-J signatures. The paper describes TCR Vbeta CDR3 sequencing of around 140 peripheral blood samples, made up of 43 ophthalmopathy patients, approximately 73 hyperthyroidism patients and roughly 17 progressor patients. An independent validation cohort of about 20 hyperthyroidism patients and over 15 patients who later progressed to ophthalmopathy tested prospective prediction of ophthalmopathy.

The TCR beta CDR3 regions were amplified from RNA transcripts. The TCR CDR3 was subjected to a first round of RT-PCR using the HTBI primer set and the Qiagen OneStep RT-PCR kit. Libraries were constructed in a second round of multiplex PCR, after which size selection and purification were carried out. Paired-end sequencing of the libraries was performed with 100 bp reads on an Illumina HiSeq2000. In the authors' own workflow: SOAPnuke was used to process the raw data, throwing out any read that contained adapters or uncalled bases, had a mean Phred below 15, or lacked an exact constant-primer or identifier match. High-quality paired reads were merged using COPE v1.2.5, and each unique nucleotide sequence was defined as a clonotype. MiTCR v1.1 was used to align the clonotypes against IMGT TRBV, TRBD and TRBJ reference segments. The analysis included only V-J combinations with a frequency above 0.0001, which together covered 99% to 99.2% of the repertoires. A TCS score was defined as the ratio between F50 (clonal expansion) and ExV (chaos), using BLOSUM62-based TCRdist between CDR3 peptides within each V-J. Welch's t-statistics and random forest reduced roughly 500 V-J features to roughly 13, which were used in a naive Bayes classifier (R e1071). Using fastp at Q25 and MiXCR, TCRdb reprocessed the public reads and kept productive beta chains. Entries are consolidated by CDR3 protein sequence, retaining the most common genes and DNA. These V and J calls rely on TCRdb rather than the paper's analysis. The sample data list 300,000 to 450,000 distinct CDR3 sequences, and about a sixth of these were observed just once. Together, the top ten hold about 30% of the sample.

Overall study outcomes, separate from this receptor: A model built on a 13 V-J signature distinguished ophthalmopathy from stable hyperthyroidism, reaching about 89% sensitivity and 81.08% specificity in cross-validation and 80%/75% in testing. No statistical method was used to fix the sample size in advance, and group allocation was not hidden from the investigators. Blood samples also contained most of the expanded thyroid clonotypes (frequency above 0.001), which suggests that blood repertoires may reflect thyroid immune responses. During validation, the model predicted progression to ophthalmopathy a median of around 7 months ahead of onset, with around 65% sensitivity and 72% to 80% specificity.

The sequence joins TRBV20-1 to TRBJ2-1, with 10 middle bases fitting TRBD2. The receptor's source is a woman aged 18-35 years with Graves' hyperthyroidism that later progressed to Graves' ophthalmopathy. Sequencing was done on a sample of blood. The sequence in DNA is TGCAGTGCGCTTAATCTAGCGGGAGAGGGGAATGAGCAGTTCTTC. It encodes CSALNLAGEGNEQFF.